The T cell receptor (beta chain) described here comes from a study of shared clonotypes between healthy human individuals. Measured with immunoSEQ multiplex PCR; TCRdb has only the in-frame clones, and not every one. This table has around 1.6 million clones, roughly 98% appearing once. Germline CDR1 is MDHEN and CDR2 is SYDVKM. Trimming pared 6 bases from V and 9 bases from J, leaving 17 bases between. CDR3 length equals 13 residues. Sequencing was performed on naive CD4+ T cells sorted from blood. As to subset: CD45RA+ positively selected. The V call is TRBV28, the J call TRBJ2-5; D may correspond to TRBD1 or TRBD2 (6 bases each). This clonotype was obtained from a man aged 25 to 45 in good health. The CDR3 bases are TGTGCCAGCAGCGCCCGGGGGCAAGTGGCCCAGTACTTC. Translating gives CASSARGQVAQYF. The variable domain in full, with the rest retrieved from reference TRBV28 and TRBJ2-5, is DVKVTQSSRYLVKRTGEKVFLECVQDMDHENMFWYRQDPGLGLRLIYFSYDVKMKEKGDIPEGYSVSREKKERFSLILESASTNQTSMYLCASSARGQVAQYFGPGTRLLVL.